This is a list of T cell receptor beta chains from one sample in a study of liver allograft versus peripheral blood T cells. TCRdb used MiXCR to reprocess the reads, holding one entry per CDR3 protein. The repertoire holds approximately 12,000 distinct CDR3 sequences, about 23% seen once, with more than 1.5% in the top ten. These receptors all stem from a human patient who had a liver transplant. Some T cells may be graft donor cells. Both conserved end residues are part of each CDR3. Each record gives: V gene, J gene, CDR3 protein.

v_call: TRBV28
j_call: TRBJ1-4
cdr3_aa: CASSPHMGGHEKLFF

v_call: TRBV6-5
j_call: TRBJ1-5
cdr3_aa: CASSLRTGTQPQHF

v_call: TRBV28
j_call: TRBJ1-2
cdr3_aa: CASTRAGGYGYTF

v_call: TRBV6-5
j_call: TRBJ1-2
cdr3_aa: CASSRQGPDYGYTF

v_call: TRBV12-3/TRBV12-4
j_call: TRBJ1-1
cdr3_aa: CASSRTGFTAEAFF

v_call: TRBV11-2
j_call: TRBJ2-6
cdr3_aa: CASSPRMGEYFSGANVLTF

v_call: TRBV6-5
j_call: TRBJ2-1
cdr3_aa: CASSYSWGRAGEQFF

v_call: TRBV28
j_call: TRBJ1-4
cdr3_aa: CASSSPGANLGEKLFF

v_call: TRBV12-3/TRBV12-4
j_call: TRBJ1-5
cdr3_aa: CASSLIDQPQHF

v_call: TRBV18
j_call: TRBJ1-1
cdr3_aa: CAGYRSGTEHTEAFF

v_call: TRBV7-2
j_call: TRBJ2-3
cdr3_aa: CASSLELASTDTQYF

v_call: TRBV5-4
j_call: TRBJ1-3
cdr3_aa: CASSPGFGTGNTIYF

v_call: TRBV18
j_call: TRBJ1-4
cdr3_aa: CASSPPGQGNEKLFF

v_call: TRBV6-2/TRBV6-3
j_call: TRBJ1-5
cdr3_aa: CASSGRGRWNQPRHF

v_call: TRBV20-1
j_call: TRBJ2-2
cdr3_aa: CSARRSGANTGELFF

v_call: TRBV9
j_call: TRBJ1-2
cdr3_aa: CASSVRARGSNYGYTF